This T cell receptor beta chain comes out of a study of Graves' ophthalmopathy and Graves' hyperthyroidism. Study context: Investigators collected peripheral blood at initial diagnosis, before any treatment was given. The study, taken as a whole, reports: Thyroid clonotypes that were expanded above 0.001 frequency mostly also appeared in blood.

The diagnosis was founded upon clinical symptoms, serum thyroxine, TRAb, thyroid ultrasound and orbital computed tomography. PBMCs came from more than 8 ml of fresh peripheral blood. With 5 bases removed from V and 5 bases from J, the gap between germline ends came to 9 bases. The CDR3 spans 12 residues. Germline CDR1 reads SGHVS; CDR2 reads FQNEAQ. Amplification targeted the TCR beta CDR3 regions, with RNA transcripts as the source material. HTBI-primed first-round RT-PCR preceded second-round multiplex PCR. TCRdb ran MiXCR on the multiplex PCR reads and lists one entry per CDR3 protein. Here the sample spans approximately 500,000 distinct CDR3 sequences, around 15% being singletons. Ten or more counts support this clonotype. Its antigen is not known.

The TCR sequence derives from a woman aged 25 to 39 with Graves' ophthalmopathy. The rearrangement uses TRBV7-8 and TRBJ1-1; D remains unclear. Sequences were obtained from blood. CDR3 DNA sequence: TGTGCCAGCAGCCCGAGCAGTACTGAAGCTTTCTTT. It yields the protein CASSPSSTEAFF.